The 7 T cell receptor beta chains listed next were all sequenced from one sample in a study of blood T cell repertoires in COVID-19. Clones were sequenced by immunoSEQ multiplex PCR, and TCRdb holds only the in-frame ones, with some missing. This table has some 300,000 clones, over 90% appearing once. The specimen sequenced was PBMCs or T cells enriched from blood (not recorded which). Source of these receptors: a young woman who had been exposed to COVID-19.

This sequence joins TRBV9 and TRBJ1-1; TRBD1 agrees at 11 bases. The CDR3 runs 15 residues. The junction had 3 bases not matched to a gene; V was cut back by 1 base and J by 4 bases. The germline V gene encodes CDR1 SGDLS and CDR2 YYNGEE. This chain's CDR3 is CASSVYGTGGTEAFF. In DNA form, the CDR3 reads TGTGCCAGCAGCGTATACGGGACAGGGGGCACTGAAGCTTTCTTT.

The chain has TRBV24-1 and TRBJ1-2, with 8 bases aligning to TRBD1. Germline V gene data show CDR1 as KGHDR and CDR2 as SFDVKD. The CDR3 covers 13 residues. V lost 4 bases to trimming and J lost 8 bases; unmatched junction nucleotides: 5. Here the CDR3 DNA reads TGTGCCACCAGTGACCCAACAGGGGGAGGCTACACCTTC. Amino acid sequence: CATSDPTGGGYTF.

V is TRBV19 and J is TRBJ2-7; TRBD2 matches 7 bases. Trimming cost V 3 bases and J 5 bases; bases outside gene matches: 4. The CDR3 covers 13 residues. The V gene's germline CDR1 is LNHDA and CDR2 SQIVND (reference sequence). The CDR3 bases are TGTGCCAGTAGTATCCAGCGGGGCCACGAGCAGTACTTC. It encodes CASSIQRGHEQYF.

This chain connects TRBV3-1 (or the pseudogene TRBV3-2) to TRBJ1-5; 8 positions match TRBD1. The CDR3 is 13 amino acids. The trim removed 5 bases at V and 5 bases at J, leaving 2 bases unmatched. CDR1 and CDR2 (germline): LGHDT, YNNKEL (reference sequence). CDR3: CASSYRGDQPQHF. CDR3 coding DNA: TGTGCCAGCAGCTACAGGGGGGATCAGCCCCAGCATTTT.

The V gene is TRBV19, the J gene TRBJ2-2, with 8 bases that match TRBD2. Looked up from germline, CDR1 is LNHDA and CDR2 is SQIVND (reference sequence). V dropped 6 bases and J dropped 3; count of bases not matched to a gene: 6. The CDR3 consists of 15 residues. CDR3 loop: CASSAGGAHTGELFF. DNA of the CDR3: TGTGCCAGTAGCGCCGGGGGGGCGCACACCGGGGAGCTGTTTTTT.

This chain joins TRBV6-5 and TRBJ1-1, with no clear D. Germline-derived CDR1 and CDR2 are MNHEY and SVGAGI. The CDR3 extends over 14 amino acids. V was shortened by 6 bases and J by 1 base, with 12 bases between the two germline ends. CDR3 coding DNA: TGTGCCAGCAGAGCCGGGGTTAAGAACACTGAAGCTTTCTTT. This gives the protein CASRAGVKNTEAFF.

The V call is TRBV9, the J call TRBJ2-5; TRBD1 aligns across 9 bases. CDR1 and CDR2 from the germline V gene are SGDLS and YYNGEE. V shed 4 bases, J shed 5 bases, and the junction held 18 bases outside the gene matches. The CDR3 spans 18 residues. The CDR3 loop reads CASSSKQGTGLKGETQYF. The CDR3 DNA sequence: TGTGCCAGCAGCTCTAAGCAGGGGACAGGGCTGAAGGGGGAGACCCAGTACTTC.